This TCR beta chain was profiled in a study of Ad26.COV2.S vaccination and SARS-CoV-2 variants. The data were produced by immunoSEQ multiplex PCR, yet TCRdb's version contains in-frame clones alone and is incomplete. The table lists 350,000 to 400,000 clones, about 85% of them singletons, with about 3.6% in the top ten. As for treatment: some 19 received Ad26.COV2.S at low or high dose, single or two shots; 5 received placebo; per-sample allocation not given. It was on day 63 after the first vaccine or placebo injection that samples were taken. The CDR3 runs to 14 residues. Germline V gene data show CDR1 as KGHSH and CDR2 as LQKENI. J gave up 4 bases and V 6 bases, and 6 bases lay outside the gene matches.

The sample in question was peripheral blood, obtained in a trial of Ad26.COV2.S vaccine versus placebo. This chain links TRBV18 with TRBJ1-2; TRBD1 agrees at 9 bases. This receptor was taken from a person between 18 and 65 years old who received the Ad26.COV2.S COVID-19 vaccine or a placebo. In nucleotides, the CDR3 is TGTGCCAGCTCTCCCGGGACAGGGACCTATGGCTACACCTTC. This sequence encodes CASSPGTGTYGYTF.